This T cell receptor (beta chain) originates from a study of shared clonotypes between healthy human individuals. General observations from the study: Generation probabilities of non-shared clonotypes were lower (relative to those shared by all four donors). Richness estimates generally favored naive over memory subsets.

At deep level, the assay was performed. Libraries were prepared by immunoSEQ multiplex PCR; TCRdb keeps only in-frame clonotypes and omits some of them. The sample comprises roughly 1.5 million clones, nearly 99% of which are singletons, and roughly 0.4% rests with the top ten. To note about this clone: The antigen is undetermined.

Germline CDR1 and CDR2: SGHTS and YDEGEE. The trim removed 0 bases at V and 5 bases at J, leaving 9 bases unmatched. The CDR3 covers 17 residues. Donors were healthy HIV-negative adults without recent acute infections or vaccinations. The chain couples TRBV5-8 to TRBJ2-5, with TRBD2 identical over 11 bases. Input material: naive CD4+ T cells sorted from blood. Subset reported: CD45RA+ positively selected. The sequence was obtained from a man aged 25 to 40 in good health. As DNA, the CDR3 is TGTGCCAGCAGCTTGGTCCTAGCGGGAGGAATTTTGGAGACCCAGTACTTC. This translates into CASSLVLAGGILETQYF.